Presented here are 28 T cell receptor beta chains from one specimen sequenced in a study of technical replicates of blood from a few donors. The data were produced by immunoSEQ multiplex PCR, yet TCRdb's version contains in-frame clones alone and is incomplete. This sample has tens of thousands of clones, with approximately 75% found just once. Sequencing was carried out using PBMCs. These receptors were obtained from a human donor in good health. Some clones in this sample may be carry-over from other donors' samples.

The rearrangement links TRBV6-4 to TRBJ1-6, with 10 bases matching TRBD1. The V gene's germline CDR1 is MRHNA and CDR2 SNTAGT. This CDR3 is 15 amino acids long. V shed 5 bases, J shed 5 bases, and the junction held 3 bases outside the gene matches. The CDR3 region has the DNA TGTGCCAGCAGTCGGGACAGGGGAAATAATTCACCCCTCCACTTT. Protein product: CASSRDRGNNSPLHF.

The chain uses TRBV15 and TRBJ1-2; D is unresolved. This CDR3 has 13 residues. Germline loops: CDR1 LNHNV, CDR2 YYDKDF (reference sequence). Trimming stripped 0 bases from V and 8 bases from J, with 10 bases between. The CDR3 bases are TGTGCCACCAGCAGAGATCCAAGCGAGGGCTACACCTTC. Translated: CATSRDPSEGYTF.

In this sample, this clone turned up a few times. The chain is built from TRBV29-1 and TRBJ2-7; 11 bases align to TRBD1. This CDR3 contains 17 residues. J gave up 1 base and V 4 bases, and 12 bases lay outside the gene matches. Germline V gives CDR1 SQVTM, CDR2 ANQGSEA. The CDR3 coding sequence is TGCAGCGTTGTTTCCTCACCGGGACAGGGGGGTTCCTACGAGCAGTACTTC. Protein sequence: CSVVSSPGQGGSYEQYF.

The chain has TRBV14 and TRBJ2-3, with 9 bases identical to TRBD2. The CDR3 has 13 residues. Losses at the gene ends were 3 bases for V and 10 bases for J; bases not matched to a gene: 5. The germline gives CDR1 SGHDN, CDR2 FVKESK. CDR3 nucleotides: TGTGCCAGCAGCCAGGGACTAGCTCGATCGCAGTATTTT. Protein product: CASSQGLARSQYF.

This clone was recorded only once. CDR3: CASSLAAGKNQPQHF. The CDR3 DNA follows: TGTGCCAGCAGCTTGGCGGCAGGGAAGAATCAGCCCCAGCATTTT. This chain links TRBV5-6 with TRBJ1-5; D might be TRBD1 (5 bases). Germline CDR1 and CDR2: SGHDT and YYEEEE. The CDR3 extends over 15 amino acids. Deletions cut 0 bases from V and 4 bases from J, with 11 bases between.

The chain uses TRBV19 and TRBJ1-5; TRBD1 is a possible D gene (6 bases). V was pared by 3 bases and J by 2 bases, with 11 bases between. Germline V gene sequence: CDR1 LNHDA, CDR2 SQIVND (reference sequence). The CDR3 consists of 15 residues. In nucleotides, the CDR3 is TGTGCCAGTAGTATCACAGGGTTGGGCAATCAGCCCCAGCATTTT. It translates to CASSITGLGNQPQHF.

The rearrangement uses TRBV9 and TRBJ2-7, with 8 bases fitting TRBD1. The CDR3 covers 12 residues. V was clipped by 7 bases and J by 6 bases; unmatched bases: 6. Germline V gives CDR1 SGDLS, CDR2 YYNGEE. CDR3 sequence: CASQGTGREQYF. The CDR3 bases are TGTGCCAGCCAAGGGACAGGACGCGAGCAGTACTTC.

The gene calls are TRBV4-3 and TRBJ1-3, with unresolved D. CDR3 length: 19 amino acids. The germline CDR1 and CDR2 sequences are LGHNA and YSLEER. Trimming took off 1 base at V and 0 bases at J, with 19 bases between the two ends. The CDR3 region is CASSQGGGVSEFSGNTIYF. Here the CDR3 DNA reads TGCGCCAGCAGCCAAGGTGGCGGTGTCTCCGAGTTCTCTGGAAACACCATATATTTT.

This clone showed up just a few times. The chain combines TRBV2 with TRBJ1-6, with D perhaps TRBD1 (6 bases). V was shortened by 4 bases and J by 5 bases, with 9 bases between the two germline ends. Germline loops: CDR1 SNHLY, CDR2 FYNNEI. The CDR3 contains 14 residues. The DNA of the CDR3 is TGTGCCAGCAGTGGGACAGTAAATAATTCACCCCTCCACTTT. Protein: CASSGTVNNSPLHF.

This chain links TRBV5-6 with TRBJ2-7; 9 nucleotides align to TRBD1. With V trimmed by 6 bases and J by 2 bases, 9 bases remained unmatched. Germline V gene sequence: CDR1 SGHDT, CDR2 YYEEEE. This CDR3 spans 15 amino acids. CDR3 in amino acids: CASNRGDRGTYEQYF. The CDR3 DNA reads TGTGCCAGCAACCGTGGTGACAGGGGGACCTACGAGCAGTACTTC.

The chain uses TRBV19 and TRBJ2-5, with D possibly matching TRBD2 (6 bases). V shed 11 bases and J shed 2 bases, with 9 bases lying between them. Germline V gene data show CDR1 as LNHDA and CDR2 as SQIVND (reference sequence). The CDR3 covers 11 residues. The CDR3 reads CAVRGQETQYF. The CDR3 DNA is TGTGCCGTACGGGGGCAAGAGACCCAGTACTTC.

This chain connects TRBV4-1 to TRBJ2-1, with D unresolved. V dropped 1 base and J dropped 12 bases, with 25 bases sitting between them. Germline lookup yields CDR1 MGHRA and CDR2 YSYEKL. This CDR3 contains 17 residues. CDR3 region: CASSQARLMNSPFGQFF. CDR3 coding DNA: TGCGCCAGCAGCCAAGCCCGCCTCATGAACTCCCCGTTTGGGCAGTTCTTC.

V is TRBV27 and J is TRBJ1-1; D is perhaps TRBD1 (6 bases). The CDR3 is 14 residues long. Germline V gene sequence: CDR1 MNHEY, CDR2 SMNVEV (reference sequence). With 5 bases removed from V and 2 bases from J, the gap between germline ends came to 12 bases. The DNA of the CDR3 is TGTGCCAGCAGTAGCCTCAGGGGAAACACTGAAGCTTTCTTT. Encoded protein: CASSSLRGNTEAFF.

V and J are TRBV4-2 and TRBJ2-7; 7 bases are shared with TRBD1. Looked up from germline, CDR1 is LGHNA and CDR2 is YNFKEQ. J was trimmed by 3 bases and V by 0 bases; bases with no gene match: 14. The CDR3 is 18 residues long. The DNA for the CDR3 is TGTGCCAGCAGCCAAGAATCCCCCGGGACAGTCAACTTCTACGAGCAGTACTTC. Encoded protein: CASSQESPGTVNFYEQYF.

This clone was seen just once. J is TRBJ1-2 and V is TRBV4-3; D not resolved. The ends were cut back, 0 bases at V and 5 bases at J, with 7 bases in the middle. Germline CDR1 is LGHNA and CDR2 is YSLEER. The CDR3 is made up of 13 amino acids. CDR3 in DNA: TGCGCCAGCAGCCAAGAAGCGGCTTATGGCTACACCTTC. Encoded protein: CASSQEAAYGYTF.

The V call is TRBV29-1, the J call TRBJ2-2; tentatively, D is TRBD1 (6 bases). The CDR3 runs to 13 residues. Between the trimmed V and J ends, which lost 4 bases and 7 bases, there was a span of 13 bases. CDR1 and CDR2 from the germline V gene are SQVTM and ANQGSEA. The CDR3 DNA reads as TGCAGCGTTGTATACAGGGTGAACGGGGAGCTGTTTTTT. It translates to CSVVYRVNGELFF.

In DNA, the CDR3 is TGCAGCGTTGTCCCCACAGGGATTGGGCACACCATATATTTT. It translates to CSVVPTGIGHTIYF. The J gene is TRBJ1-3, the V gene TRBV29-1; D may be TRBD1 (6 bases). The germline V and J ends were trimmed by 4 bases and 8 bases, with 18 bases remaining between them. This CDR3 has 14 residues. CDR1 and CDR2 (germline): SQVTM, ANQGSEA. The complete variable domain, with remaining parts taken from reference TRBV29-1 and TRBJ1-3, reads SAVISQKPSRDICQRGTSLTIQCQVDSQVTMMFWYRQQPGQSLTLIATANQGSEATYESGFVIDKFPISRPNLTFSTLTVSNMSPEDSSIYLCSVVPTGIGHTIYFGEGSWLTVV.

The genes are TRBV7-9 and TRBJ1-5; D is unresolved. The CDR3 covers 15 residues. Germline assignment: CDR1 SEHNR and CDR2 FQNEAQ (reference sequence). With 5 bases removed from V and 3 bases from J, the gap between germline ends came to 14 bases. The CDR3 region is CASSPGRDFNQPQHF. In nucleotides, the CDR3 is TGTGCCAGCAGCCCCGGACGGGATTTCAATCAGCCCCAGCATTTT. Full variable domain (outside the CDR3, taken from reference TRBV7-9 and TRBJ1-5): DTGVSQNPRHKITKRGQNVTFRCDPISEHNRLYWYRQTLGQGPEFLTYFQNEAQLEKSRLLSDRFSAERPKGSFSTLEIQRTEQGDSAMYLCASSPGRDFNQPQHFGDGTRLSIL.

The chain uses TRBV27 and TRBJ2-3, with a tentative D call TRBD1 (6 bases). The CDR3 consists of 15 residues. CDR1 and CDR2 (germline): MNHEY, SMNVEV (reference sequence). V was shortened by 7 bases and J by 3 bases, with 17 bases between the two germline ends. The CDR3 is CASTGVGLPTDTQYF. In DNA form, the CDR3 reads TGTGCCAGCACAGGGGTCGGGCTTCCTACAGATACGCAGTATTTT.

This clone has only a few counts. The rearrangement uses TRBV6-6 and TRBJ2-1, with D maybe TRBD2 (6 bases). Germline CDR1 MNHNY, CDR2 SVGAGI (reference sequence). With 5 bases removed from V and 9 bases from J, the gap between germline ends came to 17 bases. The CDR3 loop spans 14 amino acids. Here the CDR3 reads CASSPGERASEQFF. The CDR3 DNA is TGTGCCAGCAGTCCGGGGGAGAGAGCGAGTGAGCAGTTCTTC.

This chain joins TRBV6-5 and TRBJ2-2; weak D call: TRBD1 (6 bases). The V and J ends lost 7 bases and 2 bases respectively, with 11 bases between them. Germline assignment: CDR1 MNHEY and CDR2 SVGAGI. CDR3 size: 14 residues. The DNA of the CDR3 is TGTGCCAGCAATAGGGGGTTAAACACCGGGGAGCTGTTTTTT. The encoded protein is CASNRGLNTGELFF.

The chain carries TRBV15 and TRBJ1-2, with a possible D match to TRBD1 (5 bases). Germline V gives CDR1 LNHNV, CDR2 YYDKDF (reference sequence). This CDR3 comprises 13 residues. Trimming shortened V by 8 bases and J by 8 bases, and 18 bases separated the two germline ends. The CDR3 loop is CATYPGGALGYTF. In DNA form, the CDR3 reads TGTGCCACCTATCCAGGCGGGGCACTGGGCTACACCTTC. Drawing the rest from reference TRBV15 and TRBJ1-2, the complete variable domain is DAMVIQNPRYQVTQFGKPVTLSCSQTLNHNVMYWYQQKSSQAPKLLFHYYDKDFNNEADTPDNFQSRRPNTSFCFLDIRSPGLGDTAMYLCATYPGGALGYTFGSGTRLTVV.

The V call is TRBV20-1, the J call TRBJ2-4; TRBD2 might be the D (5 bases). V lost 7 bases and J lost 4, with 8 bases in between. This CDR3 has 11 amino acids. CDR1 and CDR2 from the germline V gene are DFQATT and SNEGSKA (reference sequence). CDR3 loop: CSVANKNIQYF. DNA for the CDR3: TGCAGTGTAGCGAATAAAAACATTCAGTACTTC.

The chain is built from TRBV4-3 and TRBJ2-7; 10 nucleotides line up with TRBD2. With V trimmed by 0 bases and J by 5 bases, 13 bases remained unmatched. This CDR3 spans 18 amino acids. Germline lookup yields CDR1 LGHNA and CDR2 YSLEER. The DNA for the CDR3 is TGCGCCAGCAGCCAAGATAGGGCTAGCGGGAGTGGAGGCGACGAGCAGTACTTC. It is translated as CASSQDRASGSGGDEQYF.

V is TRBV9 and J is TRBJ2-7; a weak D match, TRBD2 (7 bases). Germline CDR1 and CDR2: SGDLS and YYNGEE. The V end lost 2 bases, the J end lost 2 bases, and 14 bases lay between the germline ends. The CDR3 has 15 amino acids. CDR3 sequence: CASSVEGGPAYEQYF. The CDR3 bases are TGTGCCAGCAGCGTTGAGGGGGGGCCAGCCTACGAGCAGTACTTC.

The chain has TRBV19 and TRBJ1-3, with 7 bases lining up with TRBD1. The CDR3 is 17 amino acids. Losses at the gene ends were 6 bases for V and 4 bases for J; bases not matched to a gene: 15. CDR1 is LNHDA and CDR2 is SQIVND in the germline V gene (reference sequence). The CDR3 nucleotides read TGTGCCAGTAGGGACACCGGGACAGTAGGCCGCGGAAACACCATATATTTT. Translation: CASRDTGTVGRGNTIYF.

The V gene is TRBV18, the J gene TRBJ2-1, with 15 bases that match TRBD2. Trimming cost V 3 bases and J 12 bases; bases outside gene matches: 6. CDR3 length: 15 amino acids. Germline CDR1 reads KGHSH; CDR2 reads LQKENI. CDR3 region: CASSPGTSGGTLQFF. As DNA, the CDR3 is TGTGCCAGCTCACCGGGGACTAGCGGGGGGACCTTGCAGTTCTTC.

Concerning this clone itself: This sample also contains other DNA sequences that code for the same CDR3. V and J are TRBV10-3 and TRBJ1-5; D remains ambiguous. This CDR3 has 12 residues. Between the trimmed V and J ends, which lost 6 bases and 1 base, there was a span of 4 bases. Germline V gene lookup returns CDR1 ENHRY and CDR2 SYGVKD. The CDR3, as DNA: TGTGCCATCAGCGTGAGCAATCAGCCCCAGCATTTT. Its translation is CAISVSNQPQHF.